This T cell receptor beta chain was obtained from a study of T cell repertoires in cytomegalovirus infection. Study-wide background: In the study, CMV epitopes included recently identified HLA-C-restricted and well-studied HLA-B-restricted ones. CMV infection plus the matching HLA type was flagged by public TCR beta signatures.

V shed 3 bases, J shed 8 bases, and the junction held 18 bases outside the gene matches. CDR3 length: 18 residues. General study findings and limits: Using cumulative public TCR beta family frequency, the authors identified those who carried CMV together with the relevant HLA. Within the response measured ex vivo, HLA-C-restricted CMV-specific TCR beta clonotypes were dominant.

This clonotype was recorded at least ten times. Its antigen is not known. A single record per CDR3 protein comes from TCRdb applying MiXCR to the reads. Here the sample spans approximately 340,000 distinct CDR3 sequences, 29% being singletons. The source was cultured PBMCs, collected from culture after CMV antigen stimulation. The chain recombines TRBV12-3 or TRBV12-4 with TRBJ1-2; 10 nucleotides match TRBD1. This receptor was obtained from a human donor in good health (CMV status not recorded). Some clones in this sample may be carry-over from other donors' samples. CDR3 nucleotides: TGTGCCAGCAGTTTCTTGGCTATGCCCGGGACAGGGGCCGGCGGCTACACCTTC. This gives the protein CASSFLAMPGTGAGGYTF.